This record covers a single T cell receptor (beta chain). Its antigen remains unknown. TCRdb keeps only in-frame clones here, not all; method: immunoSEQ multiplex PCR. The repertoire includes 60,000 or so clones, around 86% of them detected once, and 2% to 3% sits in the top ten. The CDR3 totals 14 residues. With 4 bases removed from V and 0 bases from J, the gap between germline ends came to 10 bases. Germline V lookup: CDR1 SGHRS, CDR2 YFSETQ. The sample belongs to a study of lymphopenia after photon versus proton radiotherapy. General study findings and limits: Larger post-nadir TCR diversity loss correlated inversely with survival in deceased patients. Better survival with proton therapy was suggested as possible, not demonstrated. Photon-treated patients lost naive T cells and TCR diversity; proton-treated stayed stable. Post-nadir diversity loss with photons came from oligoclonal expansion, particularly CD8+ Temra cells.

The receptor was isolated from a man aged 35-49 years with gastric cancer. Sequencing used peripheral blood, obtained from a patient treated with photon-based radiotherapy. The chain combines TRBV5-1 with TRBJ2-5; unclear D gene. CDR3 region: CASSPDGYQETQYF. In DNA form, the CDR3 reads TGCGCCAGCAGCCCCGACGGCTACCAAGAGACCCAGTACTTC.